The clone carrying this T cell receptor beta chain appeared a few times. Recruitment covered about 25 US areas and drew participants whose ages spanned 18 to 89 years. Participants' reported clinical history set cohort assignment. This entry comes from a study of blood T cell repertoires in COVID-19. Study at large: COVID-19 samples, acute and convalescent, were from the United States, Italy and Spain.

Original processing notes: The authors estimated nucleated cell counts from reference gene primer amplification. Sequenced by immunoSEQ multiplex PCR; TCRdb stores in-frame clones only, minus some. Clone size and the V and J calls come from that table; the DNA yielded D and trimming. The sample contains some 210,000 clones, 80% of which appear only once. This CDR3 region has 12 residues. Germline values: CDR1 SNHLY, CDR2 FYNNEI. V lost 3 bases, J lost 8 bases, and 8 bases lay in between. This chain joins TRBV2 and TRBJ1-3; D remains ambiguous. The receptor was isolated from a man younger than 40 with acute COVID-19. Sequenced: PBMCs or T cells enriched from blood (not recorded which). The CDR3 here is CASSDPPHTIYF. DNA of the CDR3: TGTGCCAGCAGTGACCCCCCTCACACCATATATTTT.